These T cell receptor beta chains were read from a single sample in a study of shared clonotypes between healthy human individuals. Clones were sequenced by immunoSEQ multiplex PCR, and TCRdb holds only the in-frame ones, with some missing. The table shows about 480,000 clones, with about three quarters occurring only once. The sequenced material came from PBMCs. Source of these receptors: a woman aged 40 to 50 in good health. Some clones in this sample may be carry-over from other donors' samples. Each CDR3 is given with its conserved first and last residue. A D gene is named only where the DNA matches it firmly. A clone size is listed for some rows: how often the clone was seen (once, few, many), or a class if it is expanded.

D gene: .; clone size: .; V gene: TRBV7-2; J gene: TRBJ2-5; CDR3 protein: CASRRGETQYF; CDR3 DNA: TGTGCCAGCAGACGAGGAGAGACCCAGTACTTC
D gene: TRBD2; clone size: .; V gene: TRBV4-2; J gene: TRBJ2-1; CDR3 protein: CASSRGTSGRVEQFF; CDR3 DNA: TGTGCCAGCAGCCGTGGGACTAGCGGGAGGGTAGAGCAGTTCTTC
D gene: .; clone size: .; V gene: TRBV14; J gene: TRBJ2-7; CDR3 protein: CASSHSSQQYF; CDR3 DNA: TGTGCCAGCAGCCATTCTTCTCAGCAGTACTTC
D gene: .; clone size: .; V gene: TRBV6-1; J gene: TRBJ2-5; CDR3 protein: CASSADGGETQYF; CDR3 DNA: TGTGCCAGCAGCGCCGACGGGGGAGAGACCCAGTACTTC
D gene: .; clone size: .; V gene: TRBV28; J gene: TRBJ2-7; CDR3 protein: CASSGPEQYF; CDR3 DNA: TGTGCCAGCAGTGGGCCCGAGCAGTACTTC
D gene: .; clone size: .; V gene: TRBV11-3; J gene: TRBJ2-5; CDR3 protein: CASSLGGDGETQYF; CDR3 DNA: TGTGCCAGCAGCTTAGGGGGAGACGGAGAGACCCAGTACTTC
D gene: TRBD1; clone size: .; V gene: TRBV7-7; J gene: TRBJ2-5; CDR3 protein: CASSYGTVETQYF; CDR3 DNA: TGTGCCAGCAGCTATGGGACAGTGGAGACCCAGTACTTC
D gene: .; clone size: .; V gene: TRBV7-9; J gene: TRBJ2-1; CDR3 protein: CASSSRLGGIEQFF; CDR3 DNA: TGTGCCAGCAGCTCACGACTAGGGGGGATTGAGCAGTTCTTC
D gene: .; clone size: .; V gene: TRBV30; J gene: TRBJ2-2; CDR3 protein: CAWSVRGYGELFF; CDR3 DNA: TGTGCCTGGAGTGTCAGGGGTTACGGGGAGCTGTTTTTT
D gene: .; clone size: .; V gene: TRBV7-8; J gene: TRBJ2-3; CDR3 protein: CASSLVLGGPSTDTQYF; CDR3 DNA: TGTGCCAGCAGCTTAGTTCTCGGGGGGCCCAGCACAGATACGCAGTATTTT
D gene: .; clone size: .; V gene: TRBV28; J gene: TRBJ2-1; CDR3 protein: CASSLASANEQFF; CDR3 DNA: TGTGCCAGCAGTCTTGCTAGCGCCAATGAGCAGTTCTTC
D gene: .; clone size: .; V gene: TRBV27; J gene: TRBJ2-2; CDR3 protein: CAGRFLGPNTGELLF; CDR3 DNA: TGTGCCGGCAGATTTCTCGGTCCTAACACCGGGGAGCTGCTTTTT
D gene: .; clone size: .; V gene: TRBV5-3; J gene: TRBJ1-2; CDR3 protein: CASSTQDKRYGYTF; CDR3 DNA: TGTGCCAGCAGCACTCAGGACAAACGCTATGGCTACACCTTC
D gene: TRBD1; clone size: .; V gene: TRBV6-6; J gene: TRBJ2-1; CDR3 protein: CASRDRGGDEQFF; CDR3 DNA: TGTGCCAGCAGAGACAGGGGCGGTGATGAGCAGTTCTTC
D gene: TRBD2; clone size: .; V gene: TRBV7-8; J gene: TRBJ2-3; CDR3 protein: CASRRYSGRAFRSDTQYF; CDR3 DNA: TGTGCCAGCAGGCGTTATAGCGGGAGGGCCTTCCGTTCAGATACGCAGTATTTT
D gene: TRBD1; clone size: .; V gene: TRBV30; J gene: TRBJ2-7; CDR3 protein: CASGTDYYEQYF; CDR3 DNA: TGTGCCTCCGGGACAGACTACTACGAGCAGTACTTC
D gene: TRBD1; clone size: .; V gene: TRBV18; J gene: TRBJ2-2; CDR3 protein: CASSPLTGEVTGELFF; CDR3 DNA: TGTGCCAGCTCACCACTAACAGGGGAAGTGACCGGGGAGCTGTTTTTT
D gene: .; clone size: once; V gene: TRBV27; J gene: TRBJ1-2; CDR3 protein: CASSATGNYGYTF; CDR3 DNA: TGTGCCAGCAGTGCCACAGGGAACTATGGCTACACCTTC
D gene: TRBD1; clone size: .; V gene: TRBV2; J gene: TRBJ2-4; CDR3 protein: CASSERDRALNIQYF; CDR3 DNA: TGTGCCAGCAGTGAAAGGGACAGGGCCCTAAACATTCAGTACTTC
D gene: TRBD2; clone size: .; V gene: TRBV27; J gene: TRBJ2-1; CDR3 protein: CASSLFGTSGAYNEQFF; CDR3 DNA: TGTGCCAGCAGTTTATTCGGGACTAGCGGGGCCTACAATGAGCAGTTCTTC
D gene: TRBD1; clone size: .; V gene: TRBV7-2; J gene: TRBJ2-5; CDR3 protein: CASSRRTGGAQTQYF; CDR3 DNA: TGTGCCAGCAGCCGACGGACAGGGGGCGCCCAGACCCAGTACTTC
D gene: .; clone size: few; V gene: TRBV10-1; J gene: TRBJ1-5; CDR3 protein: CASSDSPGRNQPQHF; CDR3 DNA: TGCGCCAGCAGTGATTCCCCGGGCCGCAATCAGCCCCAGCATTTT
D gene: .; clone size: .; V gene: TRBV28; J gene: TRBJ1-5; CDR3 protein: CASSFVRGAYQPQHF; CDR3 DNA: TGTGCCAGCAGTTTTGTCAGGGGAGCCTATCAGCCCCAGCATTTT
D gene: .; clone size: .; V gene: TRBV6-5; J gene: TRBJ1-1; CDR3 protein: CASSRGAGDTEAFF; CDR3 DNA: TGTGCCAGCAGTCGGGGGGCGGGGGACACTGAAGCTTTCTTT
D gene: .; clone size: .; V gene: TRBV9; J gene: TRBJ1-4; CDR3 protein: CASSARTGGLFF; CDR3 DNA: TGTGCCAGCAGCGCCCGGACGGGGGGTCTGTTTTTT
D gene: .; clone size: .; V gene: TRBV7-3; J gene: TRBJ2-3; CDR3 protein: CASSLSYTDTQYF; CDR3 DNA: TGTGCCAGCAGCTTGTCGTATACAGATACGCAGTATTTT
D gene: .; clone size: .; V gene: TRBV2; J gene: TRBJ2-4; CDR3 protein: CASEGVAKNIQYF; CDR3 DNA: TGTGCCAGCGAGGGGGTGGCCAAAAACATTCAGTACTTC
D gene: TRBD1; clone size: .; V gene: TRBV7-9; J gene: TRBJ2-2; CDR3 protein: CASSFSAGGGELFF; CDR3 DNA: TGTGCCAGCAGCTTCTCAGCAGGGGGCGGGGAGCTGTTTTTT
D gene: TRBD2; clone size: once; V gene: TRBV5-1; J gene: TRBJ2-1; CDR3 protein: CASSPGLGAYNEQFF; CDR3 DNA: TGCGCCAGCAGCCCGGGACTAGGAGCCTACAATGAGCAGTTCTTC
D gene: .; clone size: .; V gene: TRBV19; J gene: TRBJ2-7; CDR3 protein: CASSMGLAYEQYF; CDR3 DNA: TGTGCCAGTAGTATGGGGCTAGCCTACGAGCAGTACTTC
D gene: .; clone size: .; V gene: TRBV9; J gene: TRBJ2-6; CDR3 protein: CASSAGAGANVLTF; CDR3 DNA: TGTGCCAGCAGCGCCGGGGCTGGGGCCAACGTCCTGACTTTC
D gene: .; clone size: .; V gene: TRBV5-1; J gene: TRBJ2-2; CDR3 protein: CASSLVARDTGELFF; CDR3 DNA: TGCGCCAGCAGCTTGGTTGCGAGGGACACCGGGGAGCTGTTTTTT
D gene: .; clone size: .; V gene: TRBV11-2; J gene: TRBJ1-1; CDR3 protein: CASSFQGFDTEAFF; CDR3 DNA: TGTGCCAGCAGCTTCCAGGGTTTTGACACTGAAGCTTTCTTT
D gene: .; clone size: .; V gene: TRBV1; J gene: TRBJ1-2; CDR3 protein: CTSSATSVRKTYGYTF; CDR3 DNA: TGCACCAGCAGTGCGACTAGTGTGCGAAAGACCTATGGCTACACCTTC
D gene: TRBD1; clone size: .; V gene: TRBV5-8; J gene: TRBJ2-3; CDR3 protein: CASSLGRGRTDTQYF; CDR3 DNA: TGTGCCAGCAGCTTGGGAAGGGGGCGCACAGATACGCAGTATTTT
D gene: .; clone size: .; V gene: TRBV10-2; J gene: TRBJ2-3; CDR3 protein: CASRRGVADTQYF; CDR3 DNA: TGCGCCAGCAGGAGGGGTGTTGCAGATACGCAGTATTTT
D gene: .; clone size: .; V gene: TRBV7-2; J gene: TRBJ1-4; CDR3 protein: CASSSHGGQANEKLFF; CDR3 DNA: TGTGCCAGCAGCTCCCATGGGGGGCAGGCTAATGAAAAACTGTTTTTT
D gene: .; clone size: .; V gene: TRBV4-2; J gene: TRBJ1-5; CDR3 protein: CASSQQGTFNQPQHF; CDR3 DNA: TGTGCCAGCAGCCAACAGGGGACCTTCAATCAGCCCCAGCATTTT
D gene: .; clone size: .; V gene: TRBV5-1; J gene: TRBJ2-3; CDR3 protein: CASSTQTGSRDTQYF; CDR3 DNA: TGCGCCAGCAGCACCCAGACAGGAAGCCGCGATACGCAGTATTTT
D gene: .; clone size: .; V gene: TRBV6-4; J gene: TRBJ2-3; CDR3 protein: CASAAEASTDTQYF; CDR3 DNA: TGTGCCAGCGCAGCGGAAGCATCCACAGATACGCAGTATTTT
D gene: .; clone size: .; V gene: TRBV19; J gene: TRBJ2-7; CDR3 protein: CASSTPGLFYEQYF; CDR3 DNA: TGTGCCAGTAGTACCCCTGGACTGTTCTACGAGCAGTACTTC
D gene: TRBD1; clone size: .; V gene: TRBV30; J gene: TRBJ2-1; CDR3 protein: CAWSVRAGGMEFF; CDR3 DNA: TGTGCCTGGAGTGTAAGGGCAGGGGGTATGGAGTTCTTC
D gene: .; clone size: once; V gene: TRBV10-1; J gene: TRBJ1-4; CDR3 protein: CASSESGNEKLFF; CDR3 DNA: TGCGCCAGCAGTGAGTCCGGTAATGAAAAACTGTTTTTT
D gene: TRBD1; clone size: .; V gene: TRBV18; J gene: TRBJ2-7; CDR3 protein: CASSPGTGGIYGEQYF; CDR3 DNA: TGTGCCAGCTCACCCGGGACAGGGGGGATATACGGTGAGCAGTACTTC
D gene: .; clone size: .; V gene: TRBV30; J gene: TRBJ1-3; CDR3 protein: CAWGTAGNTIYF; CDR3 DNA: TGTGCCTGGGGGACCGCTGGAAACACCATATATTTT
D gene: .; clone size: .; V gene: TRBV7-6; J gene: TRBJ2-1; CDR3 protein: CASSSPYSSSYNEQFF; CDR3 DNA: TGTGCCAGCAGCTCCCCTTACTCGAGCTCCTACAATGAGCAGTTCTTC